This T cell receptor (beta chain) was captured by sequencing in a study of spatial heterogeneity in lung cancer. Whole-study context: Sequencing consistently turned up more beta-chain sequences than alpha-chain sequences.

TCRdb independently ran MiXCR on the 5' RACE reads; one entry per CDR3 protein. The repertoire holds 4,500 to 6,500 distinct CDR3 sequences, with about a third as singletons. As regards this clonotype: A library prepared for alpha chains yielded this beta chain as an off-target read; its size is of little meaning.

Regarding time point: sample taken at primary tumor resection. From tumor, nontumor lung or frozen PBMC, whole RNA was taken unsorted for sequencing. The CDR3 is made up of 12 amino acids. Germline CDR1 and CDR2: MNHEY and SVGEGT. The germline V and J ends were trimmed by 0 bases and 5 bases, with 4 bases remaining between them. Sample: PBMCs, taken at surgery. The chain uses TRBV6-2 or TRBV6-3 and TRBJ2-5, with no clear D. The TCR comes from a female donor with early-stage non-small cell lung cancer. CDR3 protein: CASSYSMETQYF. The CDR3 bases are TGTGCCAGCAGTTACTCGATGGAGACCCAGTACTTC.